These 7 T cell receptor beta chains were sequenced from one sample in a study of type 1 regulatory T cells. No antigen has been identified for these receptors. In TCRdb, the reads were re-called with MiXCR into one record per CDR3 protein. This sample yields just under 65,000 distinct CDR3 sequences, of which roughly half are seen a single time; more than 2% belongs to the top ten. Sequenced sample: cultured non-Tr1 T cells, either the whole culture or a sorted T cell fraction (not recorded which). These receptors all come from a human donor in good health.

The gene calls are TRBV5-1 and TRBJ2-2; D could derive from TRBD1 or TRBD2 (6 bases each). The CDR3 length is 15 residues. V was trimmed by 7 bases and J by 0 bases, leaving 13 bases between them. Germline V CDR1 and CDR2: SGHRS, YFSETQ. This CDR3 is CASGRGRANTGELFF. The CDR3 DNA reads TGCGCCAGCGGTCGGGGGCGAGCGAACACCGGGGAGCTGTTTTTT.

This chain links TRBV10-3 with TRBJ2-7, with unresolved D. Per the germline V gene, CDR1 is ENHRY and CDR2 is SYGVKD. V lost 7 bases to trimming and J lost 7 bases, with 14 bases between them. The CDR3 covers 12 residues. CDR3 in amino acids: CAITTSQKEQYF. The CDR3 region has the DNA TGTGCCATCACCACGAGCCAGAAGGAGCAGTACTTC.

This clonotype came up once. CDR3 DNA sequence: TGTGCCAGCAGCTTGTCCGGCAGCTCTGGGGCCAACGTCCTGACTTTC. It yields the protein CASSLSGSSGANVLTF. This chain joins TRBV5-4 and TRBJ2-6; D gene ambiguous. The germline V and J ends were trimmed by 1 base and 0 bases, with 8 bases remaining between them. Looked up from germline, CDR1 is SGHNT and CDR2 is YYREEE (reference sequence). The CDR3 covers 16 residues.

In its sample, this clonotype was seen a few times. The CDR3 region is CASSFTGGSYEQYF. As DNA, the CDR3 is TGTGCCAGCAGCTTTACGGGGGGCTCCTACGAGCAGTACTTC. The chain uses TRBV11-2 and TRBJ2-7; 7 bases are a match to TRBD2. V lost 3 bases, J lost 0 bases, and 2 bases stayed unmatched. CDR1 is SGHAT and CDR2 is FQNNGV in the germline V gene. The CDR3 runs to 14 residues.

V usage is TRBV7-2 and J usage is TRBJ1-5; TRBD1 might be the D (5 bases). The CDR3 is made up of 15 amino acids. With 2 bases removed from V and 4 bases from J, the gap between germline ends came to 12 bases. Germline CDR1 is SGHTA and CDR2 is FQGNSA. The CDR3 reads CASSLTGWTNQPQHF. In DNA, the CDR3 is TGTGCCAGCAGCTTAACTGGTTGGACAAATCAGCCCCAGCATTTT.

V and J are TRBV19 and TRBJ2-5; TRBD1 is a possible D gene (8 bases). CDR1 is LNHDA and CDR2 is SQIVND in the germline V gene (reference sequence). V was clipped by 5 bases and J by 4 bases, with 14 bases between them. The CDR3 consists of 14 residues. The CDR3 coding sequence is TGTGCCAGTAGTCTACAGGGGGGGAGAGAGACCCAGTACTTC. Its protein product is CASSLQGGRETQYF.

As for this clonotype: At one end, the junction sequence differs from germline, possibly due to a read error. V usage is TRBV5-1 and J usage is TRBJ1-6; 7 bases map to TRBD1. The germline V gene encodes CDR1 SGHRS and CDR2 YFSETQ. This CDR3 is built from 16 residues. CDR3 residues: CASSLVQGNYNSPLHF. The CDR3 coding sequence is TGCGCTAGCAGCTTGGTACAGGGGAATTACAATTCACCCCTCCACTTT.